This T cell receptor beta chain was documented in a study of cytomegalovirus exposure and HLA in healthy donors. As for the study in general: Earlier findings included some 100 million unique TCR beta sequences obtained from 150 million to 200 million T cells.

13 Jbeta primers and 60 Vbeta primers were used for the PCR. Clones were read by immunoSEQ multiplex PCR, and TCRdb kept only the in-frame ones, dropping some. The data contain roughly 100,000 clones, approximately 81% of them singletons. This CDR3 region has 15 residues. Germline V gives CDR1 MGHDK, CDR2 SYGVNS. The ends were cut back, 5 bases at V and 5 bases at J, with 19 bases in the middle. Comment on this clone: Its antigen is currently unknown.

General study points: The availability of immune exposure information extended only to CMV serostatus. Roughly uniform sequencing depth across donors was assumed, possibly incorrectly. Later genetic work tied a missense DCLRE1C variant to beta-chain V and J trimming.

The clonotype comes from a man in his thirties or forties in good health and CMV-seronegative. Sequenced material: PBMCs. The genes are TRBV25-1 and TRBJ2-7; possibly TRBD2 for D (6 bases). CDR3 nucleotide sequence: TGTGCCAGCAGTAGGAGGGCGGGGACGGGGGACGAGCAGTACTTC. Translated, it gives CASSRRAGTGDEQYF.